Listed here are 11 T cell receptor beta chains from one sample, sequenced in a study of T cells in Graves' hyperthyroidism and ophthalmopathy. It was RNA transcripts that yielded the amplified TCR beta CDR3 regions. During a first-round RT-PCR of the TCR CDR3, the HTBI primer set was used. TCRdb analysed the multiplex PCR reads with MiXCR anew, one entry per CDR3 protein. The data contain about 350,000 distinct CDR3 sequences, around 14% of them singletons. The sample consisted of blood. The receptors originated from a woman in her thirties with Graves' hyperthyroidism.

V gene TRBV3-1 combines with J gene TRBJ1-2; D gene ambiguous. Trimming shortened V by 3 bases and J by 13 bases, and 12 bases separated the two germline ends. This CDR3 spans 11 amino acids. Germline CDR1 reads LGHDT; CDR2 reads YNNKEL (reference sequence). CDR3: CASSQAEGATF. For the CDR3, the DNA is TGTGCCAGCAGCCAGGCCGAGGGAGCCACCTTC.

The chain couples TRBV19 to TRBJ1-2; D is uncertain. Trimming removed 7 bases at V and 0 bases at J, with 24 bases between. The CDR3 covers 18 residues. Germline-derived CDR1 and CDR2 are LNHDA and SQIVND (reference sequence). CDR3 DNA: TGTGCCAGTACCCAAGGCCGTCAGGAAATTACTACTAACTATGGCTACACCTTC. Translating it yields CASTQGRQEITTNYGYTF.

This clonotype was recorded many times. The chain couples TRBV7-3 to TRBJ2-3, with D unclear. Germline-derived CDR1 and CDR2 are SGHTA and FQGTGA. This CDR3 contains 13 residues. V was pared by 3 bases and J by 1 base, with 5 bases between. CDR3 in amino acids: CASSFTRTDTQYF. DNA of the CDR3: TGTGCCAGCAGCTTTACCCGCACAGATACGCAGTATTTT.

This clonotype turned up a few times. The gene calls are TRBV29-1 and TRBJ2-3, with no clear D. V lost 0 bases and J lost 0, with 10 bases in between. This CDR3 has 15 amino acids. CDR1 is SQVTM, CDR2 ANQGSEA, per germline. The DNA for the CDR3 is TGCAGCGTTGAAGATTTGGAAACTAGCACAGATACGCAGTATTTT. Its protein is CSVEDLETSTDTQYF.

This clonotype was seen more than once but under ten times. The gene calls are TRBV19 and TRBJ2-1, with D tentatively TRBD1 (6 bases). The V end lost 2 bases, the J end lost 8 bases, and 16 bases lay between the germline ends. This CDR3 is 15 amino acids long. Per the germline V gene, CDR1 is LNHDA and CDR2 is SQIVND (reference sequence). As DNA, the CDR3 is TGTGCCAGTAGTATACACCTTCGAGCAGGGGATGAGCAGTTCTTC. This sequence encodes CASSIHLRAGDEQFF.

There are a few counts of this clonotype. DNA of the CDR3: TGCGCCAGCAGTGGGACCACCAATGAGCAGTTCTTC. Translating it yields CASSGTTNEQFF. V usage is TRBV10-1 and J usage is TRBJ2-1; D is unclear. Trimming shortened V by 4 bases and J by 6 bases, and 7 bases separated the two germline ends. The CDR3 loop spans 12 amino acids. Per germline, CDR1 WNHNN and CDR2 SYGVQD (reference sequence).

In its sample, this clonotype was seen many times. The rearrangement joins TRBV3-1 to TRBJ2-7, with 13 bases matching TRBD2. CDR1 and CDR2 from the germline V gene are LGHDT and YNNKEL (reference sequence). This CDR3 is 15 amino acids long. Trimming cost V 4 bases and J 4 bases; bases outside gene matches: 4. CDR3 sequence (DNA): TGTGCCAGCAGCCCCATACTAGCGGGAGGGTACGAGCAGTACTTC. Translating it yields CASSPILAGGYEQYF.

V is TRBV28 and J is TRBJ2-3; D not resolved. The CDR3 has 17 amino acids. Germline V lookup: CDR1 MDHEN, CDR2 SYDVKM. With 9 bases removed from V and 8 bases from J, the gap between germline ends came to 30 bases. The CDR3 DNA sequence: TGTGCCAGGAGCAAGCCTCGGTGTCCCATACGCCGAGGTACGCAGTATTTT. Translated, it gives CARSKPRCPIRRGTQYF.

There are many counts of this clonotype. V gene TRBV12-3 or TRBV12-4 combines with J gene TRBJ2-5; 9 bases are shared with TRBD2. V was clipped by 6 bases and J by 0 bases; unmatched bases: 5. The CDR3 spans 15 residues. CDR3 protein: CASRNPSGDQETQYF. CDR3 sequence (DNA): TGTGCCAGCAGAAACCCTAGCGGGGACCAAGAGACCCAGTACTTC.

This clonotype has just one count. V and J are TRBV2 and TRBJ1-4; D is undetermined. Trimming took 1 base from V and 7 from J, leaving 4 bases between them. This CDR3 contains 12 residues. Germline CDR1 and CDR2: SNHLY and FYNNEI. This CDR3 is CASSEGVEKLFF. CDR3 DNA sequence: TGTGCCAGCAGTGAAGGGGTTGAAAAACTGTTTTTT.

This chain connects TRBV5-6 to TRBJ2-7; TRBD2 matches at 11 bases. CDR1 and CDR2 from the germline V gene are SGHDT and YYEEEE. Trimming removed 1 base from V and 6 bases from J; junction bases left unmatched: 12. The CDR3 contains 17 residues. CDR3: CASSLLAGGLRPREQYF. The CDR3 DNA follows: TGTGCCAGCAGCTTGCTAGCGGGAGGCCTCCGTCCCCGCGAGCAGTACTTC.